The 27 T cell receptor beta chains in this list originate from one sample, sequenced in a study of T cell changes during pregnancy in multiple sclerosis. Only in-frame clones appear in the TCRdb table, and some are missing; sequencing was by immunoSEQ multiplex PCR. The sample has roughly 51,000 clones; 85% to 95% are singletons. Sequencing was performed on CD8+ T cells from peripheral blood mononuclear cells, taken before pregnancy. The receptors stem from a female donor with multiple sclerosis, enrolled in a pregnancy study.

The J gene is TRBJ2-1, the V gene TRBV14, with D maybe TRBD2 (5 bases). The V gene's germline CDR1 is SGHDN and CDR2 FVKESK. The ends were cut back, 4 bases at V and 2 bases at J, with 6 bases in the middle. CDR3 length: 13 residues. The CDR3 nucleotides read TGTGCCAGCAGCCCCGGGACCTACAATGAGCAGTTCTTC. Its protein product is CASSPGTYNEQFF.

The chain joins TRBV7-9 to TRBJ2-6; the match to TRBD2 covers 8 bases. Trimming removed 5 bases from V and 3 bases from J; junction bases left unmatched: 3. Germline lookup yields CDR1 SEHNR and CDR2 FQNEAQ (reference sequence). The CDR3 is 15 amino acids. CDR3 DNA: TGTGCCAGCAGCCCGCGGGGGGTTGGGGCCAACGTCCTGACTTTC. This sequence encodes CASSPRGVGANVLTF.

The genes are TRBV6-1 and TRBJ2-7, with 9 bases matching TRBD2. The V gene's germline CDR1 is MNHNS and CDR2 SASEGT. V was clipped by 2 bases and J by 1 base; unmatched bases: 6. This CDR3 contains 16 residues. CDR3 sequence reads: CASSENPTSGSYEQYF. The DNA for the CDR3 is TGTGCCAGCAGTGAAAACCCAACTAGCGGGTCCTACGAGCAGTACTTC.

This chain connects TRBV10-2 to TRBJ1-1, with TRBD1 matching 7 bases. CDR1 WSHSY and CDR2 SAAADI come from the germline V gene. The CDR3 is 15 amino acids. Trimming took 6 bases from V and 4 from J; bases not matched to a gene: 11. In nucleotides, the CDR3 is TGCGCCAGCAGCGGAGGGGGCATACGAATCACTGAAGCTTTCTTT. It codes for CASSGGGIRITEAFF.

V usage is TRBV4-1 and J usage is TRBJ2-2; tentative D call: TRBD2 (5 bases). Germline assignment: CDR1 MGHRA and CDR2 YSYEKL. This CDR3 spans 15 amino acids. Trimming cost V 5 bases and J 4 bases, with 14 bases left between them. CDR3 coding DNA: TGCGCCAGCAGCTTCACCCCGGGAAGCACCGGGGAGCTGTTTTTT. Translating gives CASSFTPGSTGELFF.

The chain has TRBV27 and TRBJ2-3; TRBD1 aligns across 7 bases. Germline loops: CDR1 MNHEY, CDR2 SMNVEV (reference sequence). V was pared by 5 bases and J by 2 bases, with 7 bases of the junction left unmatched. CDR3 size: 15 residues. The chain's CDR3 is CASSLTGTVTDTQYF. DNA of the CDR3: TGTGCCAGCAGTCTCACCGGGACAGTCACAGATACGCAGTATTTT.

This chain uses TRBV7-9 with TRBJ2-7; D gene unclear. V lost 8 bases and J lost 0, with 5 bases in between. CDR3 length: 11 residues. The germline V gene encodes CDR1 SEHNR and CDR2 FQNEAQ (reference sequence). The CDR3 loop reads CASANSYEQYF. CDR3 nucleotides: TGTGCCAGCGCTAACTCCTACGAGCAGTACTTC.

This chain connects TRBV11-2 to TRBJ1-1, with a possible D match to TRBD1 (6 bases). Germline V lookup: CDR1 SGHAT, CDR2 FQNNGV. The V end lost 5 bases, the J end lost 0 bases, and 16 bases lay between the germline ends. The CDR3 extends over 16 amino acids. The DNA for the CDR3 is TGTGCCAGCAGCCCCATGAAACAGGGACTGAACACTGAAGCTTTCTTT. It yields the protein CASSPMKQGLNTEAFF.

The rearrangement links TRBV4-2 to TRBJ2-7, with 7 positions matching TRBD2. The CDR3 consists of 15 residues. The V gene's germline CDR1 is LGHNA and CDR2 YNFKEQ. V was clipped by 4 bases and J by 2 bases; unmatched bases: 8. CDR3 DNA sequence: TGTGCCAGCAGCCGGCGCCTAGCGGAGGCCTACGAGCAGTACTTC. Encoded protein: CASSRRLAEAYEQYF.

The DNA of the CDR3 is TGTGCCAGCAGCCCAAGACTAGCGGGAGGCCCCTCCTACGAGCAGTACTTC. It translates to CASSPRLAGGPSYEQYF. The chain is built from TRBV7-9 and TRBJ2-7; TRBD2 matches 13 bases. Germline V gene lookup returns CDR1 SEHNR and CDR2 FQNEAQ (reference sequence). V trimming: 5 bases; J trimming: 0 bases; junction bases outside the gene matches: 7. The CDR3 has 17 amino acids.

J is TRBJ1-4 and V is TRBV10-3; 7 positions agree with TRBD1. The germline CDR1 and CDR2 sequences are ENHRY and SYGVKD. This CDR3 spans 16 amino acids. Trimming took 3 bases from V and 6 from J; bases not matched to a gene: 10. This CDR3 is CAISDEDRKRDEKLFF. In DNA, the CDR3 is TGTGCCATCAGTGACGAGGACAGGAAAAGGGATGAAAAACTGTTTTTT.

This clone was recorded only once. The V and J genes are TRBV4-1 and TRBJ2-5, with 14 bases matching TRBD2. Germline CDR1 is MGHRA and CDR2 is YSYEKL. The CDR3 is 19 residues long. Unmatched junction bases numbered 9, after V lost 3 bases and J lost 0 bases. Here the CDR3 DNA reads TGCGCCAGCAGCCAGGGGACTAGCGGGGGATGGGGGTACCAAGAGACCCAGTACTTC. Protein sequence: CASSQGTSGGWGYQETQYF.

This clone was counted a single time. The chain uses TRBV5-1 and TRBJ2-7; unclear D gene. The V end lost 0 bases, the J end lost 2 bases, and 6 bases lay between the germline ends. The CDR3 covers 13 residues. Germline CDR1 is SGHRS and CDR2 is YFSETQ. The CDR3 region has the DNA TGCGCCAGCAGCTTGGCTAGAGCCTACGAGCAGTACTTC. It encodes CASSLARAYEQYF.

The gene calls are TRBV7-7 and TRBJ1-1, with no clear D. V was shortened by 2 bases and J by 1 base, with 5 bases between the two germline ends. CDR1 SSHAT and CDR2 FNYEAQ come from the germline V gene (reference sequence). This CDR3 is 13 amino acids long. CDR3 region: CASSLQWNTEAFF. As DNA, the CDR3 is TGTGCCAGCAGCTTACAGTGGAACACTGAAGCTTTCTTT.

The chain carries TRBV19 and TRBJ2-2, with 7 bases lining up with TRBD1. The ends lost 7 bases at V and 5 bases at J; junction bases unmatched: 4. CDR3 size: 13 residues. Germline CDR1 and CDR2: LNHDA and SQIVND (reference sequence). The CDR3 sequence: CASTPGGTGELFF. CDR3 in DNA: TGTGCCAGTACCCCAGGGGGAACCGGGGAGCTGTTTTTT.

The chain links TRBV7-8 to TRBJ2-7; 9 bases are shared with TRBD1. The CDR3 totals 14 residues. Per the germline V gene, CDR1 is SGHVS and CDR2 is FQNEAQ. With 4 bases clipped from V and 2 bases from J, the junction kept 3 bases outside the gene matches. The CDR3 region is CASSWDRVPYEQYF. The CDR3 nucleotides read TGTGCCAGCAGCTGGGACAGGGTTCCCTACGAGCAGTACTTC. The full variable domain, its missing parts supplied by reference TRBV7-8 and TRBJ2-7, is GAGVSQSPRYKVAKRGQDVALRCDPISGHVSLFWYQQALGQGPEFLTYFQNEAQLDKSGLPSDRFFAERPEGSVSTLKIQRTQQEDSAVYLCASSWDRVPYEQYFGPGTRLTVT.

The chain joins TRBV7-9 to TRBJ1-3; D possibly corresponds to TRBD1 (5 bases). There are 16 residues in the CDR3. Germline loops: CDR1 SEHNR, CDR2 FQNEAQ (reference sequence). V gave up 4 bases and J gave up 0 bases, with 13 bases separating them. Written as DNA, the CDR3 is TGTGCCAGCAGCTCAACAGGCGCCTCCTCTGGAAACACCATATATTTT. Protein product: CASSSTGASSGNTIYF.

This chain joins TRBV14 and TRBJ2-7; 9 bases map to TRBD1. V shed 0 bases, J shed 2 bases, and the junction held 8 bases outside the gene matches. From germline, CDR1 is SGHDN and CDR2 FVKESK. This CDR3 spans 17 amino acids. The CDR3 protein is CASSQDGDRARAYEQYF. Here the CDR3 DNA reads TGTGCCAGCAGCCAAGACGGGGACAGGGCGAGGGCCTACGAGCAGTACTTC. Supplemented by reference TRBV14 and TRBJ2-7, the full variable domain reads EAGVTQFPSHSVIEKGQTVTLRCDPISGHDNLYWYRRVMGKEIKFLLHFVKESKQDESGMPNNRFLAERTGGTYSTLKVQPAELEDSGVYFCASSQDGDRARAYEQYFGPGTRLTVT.

The CDR3 spells CATSPTRDNSYEQYF. The CDR3 DNA reads TGTGCCACCAGCCCGACTCGGGACAACTCCTACGAGCAGTACTTC. The chain uses TRBV15 and TRBJ2-7, with a possible D match to TRBD1 (6 bases). The CDR3 is 15 amino acids. Germline CDR1 reads LNHNV; CDR2 reads YYDKDF (reference sequence). Trimming removed 5 bases from V and 0 bases from J, with 14 bases in between.

The J gene is TRBJ2-3, the V gene TRBV7-2; D is ambiguous. The CDR3 is 15 residues long. Germline CDR1 is SGHTA and CDR2 is FQGNSA. V lost 3 bases and J lost 2, with 12 bases in between. CDR3 loop: CASSFESLTTDTQYF. The CDR3 nucleotides are TGTGCCAGCAGCTTCGAGTCACTAACCACAGATACGCAGTATTTT.

The chain links TRBV4-3 to TRBJ1-2; 9 bases map to TRBD1. This CDR3 is 15 amino acids long. J lost 6 bases, V lost 0 bases, and 5 bases had no gene match. In germline, CDR1 is LGHNA, CDR2 YSLEER. This chain's CDR3 is CASSQDRGQGHGYTF. In DNA form, the CDR3 reads TGCGCCAGCAGCCAAGATCGGGGACAGGGTCATGGCTACACCTTC.

This clone has only one observation. The rearrangement links TRBV12-1 to TRBJ2-1; TRBD1 is the table's D call and was not checked against the DNA. TRBV12-1 is annotated as a pseudogene. The CDR3 has 18 residues. In DNA form, the CDR3 reads TGTGCCAGCAGCCCCCTGGACAGGGTTCCTTTGGGTGGGAATGAGCAGTTCTTC. This sequence encodes CASSPLDRVPLGGNEQFF.

The J gene is TRBJ2-1, the V gene TRBV30; tentative D call: TRBD2 (5 bases). Trimming left V 4 bases short and J 5 bases short, with 9 bases between. CDR3 size: 12 residues. Germline CDR1 and CDR2: GTSNPN and SVGIG (reference sequence). Written as DNA, the CDR3 is TGTGCCTGGAAGGACGGGGACAATGAGCAGTTCTTC. Translation gives CAWKDGDNEQFF.

This chain joins TRBV11-2 and TRBJ2-7, with 7 bases identical to TRBD2. CDR1 SGHAT and CDR2 FQNNGV come from the germline V gene. CDR3 length: 17 residues. The V segment lost 0 bases and the J segment 4 bases; nucleotides outside the gene matches: 12. This CDR3 reads CASSLDEVLAGVYEQYF. The CDR3 nucleotides are TGTGCCAGCAGCTTAGATGAAGTATTGGCGGGAGTGTACGAGCAGTACTTC.

On this clone itself: Additional DNA sequences in this sample encode the identical CDR3. The rearrangement uses TRBV6-5 and TRBJ1-1; D is ambiguous. This CDR3 is built from 13 residues. V was shortened by 2 bases and J by 2 bases, with 6 bases between the two germline ends. Germline V gives CDR1 MNHEY, CDR2 SVGAGI. CDR3 protein: CASSYAGNTEAFF. The CDR3 DNA follows: TGTGCCAGCAGTTACGCGGGAAACACTGAAGCTTTCTTT.

The rearrangement uses TRBV6-5 and TRBJ2-7; D is unclear. V dropped 0 bases and J dropped 3 bases, with 15 bases sitting between them. CDR1 is MNHEY and CDR2 is SVGAGI in the germline V gene. This CDR3 region has 16 residues. The CDR3 protein is CASSYSNPYVNYEQYF. The CDR3 bases are TGTGCCAGCAGTTACTCGAACCCCTATGTAAACTACGAGCAGTACTTC.

The chain links TRBV5-5 to TRBJ2-7, with TRBD1 matching 9 bases. V shed 5 bases, J shed 2 bases, and the junction held 5 bases outside the gene matches. This CDR3 spans 14 amino acids. Germline CDR1 SGHKS, CDR2 YYEKEE (reference sequence). The CDR3 is CASSTGTGPYEQYF. Here the CDR3 DNA reads TGTGCCAGCAGTACCGGGACAGGGCCCTACGAGCAGTACTTC.